The sequence of this TCR beta chain was determined in a study of blood T cell repertoires in COVID-19. The overall study: In each case, the material was cDNA or gDNA derived from T cells, B-cell-depleted T cells, or PBMCs.

Assay used: immunoSEQ multiplex PCR; TCRdb lists only in-frame clones, some missing. The table records 110,000 or so clones, approximately 80% of them present only once. The clonotype comes from a woman aged 45-65 years with acute or convalescent COVID-19. The specimen was peripheral blood.

CDR3 DNA: TGTGCCAGCAGCGTAGAAGCTAGCGGGGGGGGCGATGAGCAGTTCTTC. Protein product: CASSVEASGGGDEQFF. The chain recombines TRBV9 with TRBJ2-1; 12 bases agree with TRBD2. Germline lookup yields CDR1 SGDLS and CDR2 YYNGEE. CDR3 size: 16 residues. Germline trimming cut 0 bases from V and 8 bases from J; bases unmatched to any gene: 6.